Listed below are T cell receptor beta chains from one sample, sequenced in a study of T cells in localized non-small cell lung cancer. Method: immunoSEQ multiplex PCR; TCRdb's copy keeps in-frame clones and lacks some. The table shows about 2,900 clones, with about 40% occurring only once. The material sequenced was lung tumor tissue, taken before any cancer treatment. The source is a male donor aged 60 or over with stage I squamous cell lung carcinoma. The CDR3 runs from the conserved cysteine through the conserved F or W. D genes are given only for firm matches. Clone size is stated in some rows and not others, as once, few, many or a class when expanded.

j_gene: TRBJ2-3; abundance: .; d_gene: TRBD2; v_gene: TRBV6-8; CDR3nt: TGTGCCAGCAGTTTAGGGGGTAGCGGGAGTGAGTTGAATACGCAGTATTTT; CDR3aa: CASSLGGSGSELNTQYF
j_gene: TRBJ2-5; abundance: .; d_gene: .; v_gene: TRBV15; CDR3nt: TGTGCCACCAGCAGGGCGAGTCGGGAGTTGGAGACCCAGTACTTC; CDR3aa: CATSRASRELETQYF
j_gene: TRBJ1-2; abundance: medium-sized; d_gene: .; v_gene: TRBV6-8; CDR3nt: TGTGCCAGCAGTGAGTCCGGACAGTACTATGGCTACACCTTC; CDR3aa: CASSESGQYYGYTF
j_gene: TRBJ2-2; abundance: few; d_gene: TRBD1; v_gene: TRBV27; CDR3nt: TGTGCCAGCAGCCGCCGGGACAGGGAGACCGGGGAGCTGTTTTTT; CDR3aa: CASSRRDRETGELFF
j_gene: TRBJ2-1; abundance: .; d_gene: TRBD2; v_gene: TRBV15; CDR3nt: TGTGCCACCAGCACGGCGGGACTAGCGCGCCGGTGCTTCTTC; CDR3aa: CATSTAGLARRCFF
j_gene: TRBJ2-2; abundance: .; d_gene: .; v_gene: TRBV28; CDR3nt: TGTGCCAGCAATGGCGGAGGGGGGACCGGGGAGCTGTTTTTT; CDR3aa: CASNGGGGTGELFF
j_gene: TRBJ2-1; abundance: few; d_gene: .; v_gene: TRBV6-8; CDR3nt: TGTGCCAGCCGTGTAACAATTACCTACAATGAGCAGTTCTTC; CDR3aa: CASRVTITYNEQFF
j_gene: TRBJ2-3; abundance: .; d_gene: .; v_gene: TRBV7-5; CDR3nt: TGTGCCAGCAGCCCCCCCCCTCGGGAGGGCAAAGATACGCAGTATTTT; CDR3aa: CASSPPPREGKDTQYF
j_gene: TRBJ1-2; abundance: large; d_gene: TRBD1; v_gene: TRBV9; CDR3nt: TGTGCCAGCAGCCCGGGGGACAGCCAAAACTATGGCTACACCTTC; CDR3aa: CASSPGDSQNYGYTF
j_gene: TRBJ1-5; abundance: .; d_gene: TRBD1; v_gene: TRBV19; CDR3nt: TGTGCCAGTAGTATAGGACAGGGGGTTCAGCCCCAGCATTTT; CDR3aa: CASSIGQGVQPQHF
j_gene: TRBJ1-5; abundance: few; d_gene: .; v_gene: TRBV6-8; CDR3nt: TGTGCCAGCAGTTACGGACGGTTTAGCAATCAGCCCCAGCATTTT; CDR3aa: CASSYGRFSNQPQHF